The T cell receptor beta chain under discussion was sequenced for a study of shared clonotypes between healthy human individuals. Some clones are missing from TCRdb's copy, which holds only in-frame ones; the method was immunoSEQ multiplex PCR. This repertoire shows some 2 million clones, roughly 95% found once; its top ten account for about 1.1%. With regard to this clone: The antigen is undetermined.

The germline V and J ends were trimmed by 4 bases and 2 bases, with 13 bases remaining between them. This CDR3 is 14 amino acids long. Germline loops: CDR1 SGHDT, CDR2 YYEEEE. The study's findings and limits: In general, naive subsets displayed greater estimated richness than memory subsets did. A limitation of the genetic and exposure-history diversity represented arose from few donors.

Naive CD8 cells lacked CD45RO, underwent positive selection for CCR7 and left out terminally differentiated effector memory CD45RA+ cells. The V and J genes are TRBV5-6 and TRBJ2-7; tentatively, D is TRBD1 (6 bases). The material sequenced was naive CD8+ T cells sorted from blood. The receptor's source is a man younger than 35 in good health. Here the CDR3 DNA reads TGTGCCAGCAGCCAAGAGACAGGCACCTACGAGCAGTACTTC. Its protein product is CASSQETGTYEQYF. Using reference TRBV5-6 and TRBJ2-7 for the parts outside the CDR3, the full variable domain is DAGVTQSPTHLIKTRGQQVTLRCSPKSGHDTVSWYQQALGQGPQFIFQYYEEEERQRGNFPDRFSGHQFPNYSSELNVNALLLGDSALYLCASSQETGTYEQYFGPGTRLTVT.